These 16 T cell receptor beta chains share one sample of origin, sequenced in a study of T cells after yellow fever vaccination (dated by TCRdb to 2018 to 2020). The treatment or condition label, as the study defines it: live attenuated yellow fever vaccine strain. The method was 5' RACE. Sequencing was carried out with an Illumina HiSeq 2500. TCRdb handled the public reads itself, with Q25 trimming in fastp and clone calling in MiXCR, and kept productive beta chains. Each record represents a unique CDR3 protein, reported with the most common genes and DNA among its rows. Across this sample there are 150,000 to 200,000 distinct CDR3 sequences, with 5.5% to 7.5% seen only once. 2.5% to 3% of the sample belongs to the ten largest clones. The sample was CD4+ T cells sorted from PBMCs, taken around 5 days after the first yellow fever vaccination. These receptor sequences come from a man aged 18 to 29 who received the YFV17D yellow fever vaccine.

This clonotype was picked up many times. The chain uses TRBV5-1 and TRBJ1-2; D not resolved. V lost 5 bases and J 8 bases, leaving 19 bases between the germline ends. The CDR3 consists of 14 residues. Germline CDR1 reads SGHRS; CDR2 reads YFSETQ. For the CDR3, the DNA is TGCGCCAGCAGTACCGGGCCTGGGGATGGGGGCTACACCTTC. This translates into CASSTGPGDGGYTF. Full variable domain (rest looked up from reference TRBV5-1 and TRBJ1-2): KAGVTQTPRYLIKTRGQQVTLSCSPISGHRSVSWYQQTPGQGLQFLFEYFSETQRNKGNFPGRFSGRQFSNSRSEMNVSTLELGDSALYLCASSTGPGDGGYTFGSGTRLTVV.

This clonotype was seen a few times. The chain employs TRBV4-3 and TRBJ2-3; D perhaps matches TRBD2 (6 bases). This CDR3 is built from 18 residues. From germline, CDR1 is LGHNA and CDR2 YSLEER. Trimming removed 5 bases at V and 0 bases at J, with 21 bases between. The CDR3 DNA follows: TGCGCCAGCAGCGGAGGGGCGGGGAGCCGTGGGAGCACAGATACGCAGTATTTT. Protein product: CASSGGAGSRGSTDTQYF.

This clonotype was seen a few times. This CDR3 reads CASSYKGPTLPSSGNTIYF. The DNA for the CDR3 is TGTGCCAGCAGTTACAAGGGACCGACACTTCCGAGCTCTGGAAACACCATATATTTT. The chain combines TRBV6-2 or TRBV6-3 with TRBJ1-3, with D possibly matching TRBD1 (5 bases). This CDR3 region has 19 residues. The V gene lost 2 bases and the J gene lost 0 bases, with 20 bases spanning the gap. Germline V CDR1 and CDR2: MNHEY, SVGEGT.

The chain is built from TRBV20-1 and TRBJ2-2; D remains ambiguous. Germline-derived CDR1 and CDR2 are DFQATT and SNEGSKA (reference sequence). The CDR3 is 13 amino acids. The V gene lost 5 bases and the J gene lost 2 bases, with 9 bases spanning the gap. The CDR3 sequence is CSALTSNTGELFF. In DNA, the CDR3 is TGCAGTGCTCTGACCTCCAACACCGGGGAGCTGTTTTTT.

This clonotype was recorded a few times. CDR3 loop: CASSLRQGANEQFF. The CDR3 nucleotides are TGTGCCAGCAGCTTACGGCAGGGGGCGAATGAGCAGTTCTTC. This chain links TRBV11-3 with TRBJ2-1; 8 nucleotides align to TRBD1. Germline V lookup: CDR1 SGHNT, CDR2 YENEEA. CDR3 length: 14 residues. Unmatched junction bases numbered 4, after V lost 2 bases and J lost 7 bases.

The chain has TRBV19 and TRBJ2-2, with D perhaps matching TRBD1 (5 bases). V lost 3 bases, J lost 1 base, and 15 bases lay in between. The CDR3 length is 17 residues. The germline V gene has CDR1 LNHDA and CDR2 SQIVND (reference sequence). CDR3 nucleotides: TGTGCCAGTAGTATGGACACAGTCCGGAAGAACACCGGGGAGCTGTTTTTT. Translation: CASSMDTVRKNTGELFF.

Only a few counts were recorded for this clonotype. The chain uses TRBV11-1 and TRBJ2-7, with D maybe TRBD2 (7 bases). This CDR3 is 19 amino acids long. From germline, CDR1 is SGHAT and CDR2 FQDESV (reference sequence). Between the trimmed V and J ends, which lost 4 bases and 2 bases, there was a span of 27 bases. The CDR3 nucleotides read TGTGCCAGCAGCTCCACTAGGGGGGGTTGGAAAATAAGGCCCTACGAGCAGTACTTC. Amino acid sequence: CASSSTRGGWKIRPYEQYF.

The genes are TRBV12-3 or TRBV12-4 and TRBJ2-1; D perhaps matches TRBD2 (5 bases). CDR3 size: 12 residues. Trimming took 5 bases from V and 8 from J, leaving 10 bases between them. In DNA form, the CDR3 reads TGTGCCAGCAGTCCAGAGGGCGATGAGCAGTTCTTC. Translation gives CASSPEGDEQFF.

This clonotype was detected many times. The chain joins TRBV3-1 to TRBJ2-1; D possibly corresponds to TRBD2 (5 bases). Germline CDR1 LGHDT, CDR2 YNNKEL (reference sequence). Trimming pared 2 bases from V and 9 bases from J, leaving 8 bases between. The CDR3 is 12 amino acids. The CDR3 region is CASSQREFEQFF. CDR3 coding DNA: TGTGCCAGCAGCCAAAGGGAGTTTGAGCAGTTCTTC.

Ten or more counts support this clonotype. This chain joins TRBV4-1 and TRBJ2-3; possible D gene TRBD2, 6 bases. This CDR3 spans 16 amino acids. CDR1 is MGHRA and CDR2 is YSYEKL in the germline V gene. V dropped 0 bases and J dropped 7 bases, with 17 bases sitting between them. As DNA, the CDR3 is TGCGCCAGCAGCCAAGAGGGGAATAGCGGTCGATATACGCAGTATTTT. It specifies CASSQEGNSGRYTQYF.

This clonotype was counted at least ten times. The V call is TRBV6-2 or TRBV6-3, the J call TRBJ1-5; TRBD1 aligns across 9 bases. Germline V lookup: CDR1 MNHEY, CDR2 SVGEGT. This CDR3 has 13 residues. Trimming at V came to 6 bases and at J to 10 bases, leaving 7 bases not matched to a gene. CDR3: CASSRDRESPQHF. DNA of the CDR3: TGTGCCAGCAGCCGGGACAGGGAATCCCCCCAGCATTTT.

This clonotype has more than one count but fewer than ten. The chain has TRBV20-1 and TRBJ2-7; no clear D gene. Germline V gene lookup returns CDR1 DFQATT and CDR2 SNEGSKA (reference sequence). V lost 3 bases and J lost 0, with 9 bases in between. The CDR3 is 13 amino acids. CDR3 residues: CSASIGYSYEQYF. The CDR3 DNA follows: TGCAGTGCTAGCATCGGTTACTCCTACGAGCAGTACTTC.

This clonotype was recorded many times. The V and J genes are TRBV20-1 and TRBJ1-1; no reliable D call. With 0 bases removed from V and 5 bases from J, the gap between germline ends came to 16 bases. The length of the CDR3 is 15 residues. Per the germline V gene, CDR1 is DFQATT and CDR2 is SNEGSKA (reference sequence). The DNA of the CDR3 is TGCAGTGCTAGAGATCTTGCGACGGGCGGGACTGAAGCTTTCTTT. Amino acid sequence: CSARDLATGGTEAFF.

The CDR3 DNA reads TGCGCCAGCAGCGAAGGTCCCGGGACAGGGGATTCCGGGGAGCTGTTTTTT. Protein product: CASSEGPGTGDSGELFF. V gene TRBV5-1 combines with J gene TRBJ2-2, with 10 bases lining up with TRBD1. The CDR3 has 17 residues. Germline CDR1 SGHRS, CDR2 YFSETQ. The J segment lost 6 bases and the V segment lost 4 bases, leaving 12 bases of the junction unmatched.

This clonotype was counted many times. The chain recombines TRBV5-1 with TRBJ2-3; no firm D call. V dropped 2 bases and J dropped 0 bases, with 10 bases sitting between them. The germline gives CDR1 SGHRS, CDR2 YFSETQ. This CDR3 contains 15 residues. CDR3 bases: TGCGCCAGCAGCTTTAACAGCCAAAGCACAGATACGCAGTATTTT. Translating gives CASSFNSQSTDTQYF.

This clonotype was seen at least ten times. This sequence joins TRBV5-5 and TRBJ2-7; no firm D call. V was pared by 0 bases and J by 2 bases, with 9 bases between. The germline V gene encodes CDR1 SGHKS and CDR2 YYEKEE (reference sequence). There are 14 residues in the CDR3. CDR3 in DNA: TGTGCCAGCAGCTTGGCCGGGCAAACCTACGAGCAGTACGTC. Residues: CASSLAGQTYEQYV.